The present TCR beta chain was sequenced within a study of cytomegalovirus exposure and HLA in healthy donors. Overall study context: Genotyping of 400 or so donors showed that around 85% belonged to the Caucasian-associated ancestry cluster.

13 Jbeta primers and 60 Vbeta primers were used for the PCR. This table comes from immunoSEQ multiplex PCR, and its TCRdb copy is limited to in-frame clones, with some not included. Counted here are about 99,000 clones, around 77% occurring once; the ten biggest clones make up around 3.5%. This clone was detected only a few times. Healthy bone marrow donors made up the donors. Nominal health characterized the donors when sampled, though unrecorded immune exposures were likely. The sequence was obtained from a middle-aged man in good health and CMV-seronegative. The material sequenced was PBMCs.

The DNA of the CDR3 is TGTGCCAGTAGTACCACCGGGACTAGCCGTCACGAGCAGTACTTC. Residues: CASSTTGTSRHEQYF. The chain uses TRBV19 and TRBJ2-7; 9 bases align to TRBD2. Germline V gives CDR1 LNHDA, CDR2 SQIVND (reference sequence). This CDR3 contains 15 residues. The V gene end was trimmed by 4 bases and the J gene end by 5 bases; junction bases not matched to a gene: 9.